This TCR beta chain is from a study of CXCR3-negative and CXCR3-positive naive CD8 T cells. Looking at the study overall: Per library, roughly 1.6 +/- 0.3 million reads; around 150 million TRB reads overall. Notes on the study in general: CXCR3-positive naive cells carried more hydrophobic TRB CDR3s than CXCR3-negative naive cells did.

UMI-labeled TRB cDNA libraries were prepared by 5' RACE. TCRdb re-analyzed the 5' RACE reads; it lists each CDR3 protein once, without DNA. This sample's table has some 99,000 distinct CDR3 sequences. Germline V gene data show CDR1 as DFQATT and CDR2 as SNEGSKA (reference sequence). CDR3 length: 19 residues. Definition of naive CD8+ T cells rested on a CD45RO-CCR7+CD27+CD95- profile. Of note for this clonotype: No antigen is known for it.

The rearrangement links TRBV20-1 to TRBJ2-5. Material: naive CXCR3+ CD8+ T cells from blood. Subset: CD45RO-CCR7+CD27+CD95- naive CD8+ T cells expressing CXCR3 (TNR3+). This TCR came from a human donor in good health. Some clones in this sample may be carry-over from other donors' samples. CDR3 residues: CSANRLAKRRGTPQETQYF.